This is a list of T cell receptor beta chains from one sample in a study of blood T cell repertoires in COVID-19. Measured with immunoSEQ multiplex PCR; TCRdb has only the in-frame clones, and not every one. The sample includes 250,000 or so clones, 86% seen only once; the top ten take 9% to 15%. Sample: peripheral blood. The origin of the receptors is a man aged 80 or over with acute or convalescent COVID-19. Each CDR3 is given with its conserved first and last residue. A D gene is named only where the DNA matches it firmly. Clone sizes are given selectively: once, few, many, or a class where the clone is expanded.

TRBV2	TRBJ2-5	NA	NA	CASSEVGPGVDF	TGTGCCAGCAGTGAAGTTGGGCCCGGCGTGGACTTC
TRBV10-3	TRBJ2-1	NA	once	CAPAKRDNNEQFF	TGTGCCCCGGCCAAGCGGGACAACAATGAGCAGTTCTTC
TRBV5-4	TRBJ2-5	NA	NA	CASSFAGLQETQYF	TGTGCCAGCAGCTTCGCGGGGCTCCAAGAGACCCAGTACTTC
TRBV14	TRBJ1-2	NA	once	CASSQDRSGLSGYTF	TGTGCCAGCAGCCAAGACAGGTCGGGGTTAAGTGGCTACACCTTC
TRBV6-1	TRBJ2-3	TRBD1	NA	CASSERTGGVKDTQYF	TGTGCCAGCAGTGAACGGACAGGGGGTGTCAAAGATACGCAGTATTTT
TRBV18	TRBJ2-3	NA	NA	CASSLRVNTDTQYF	TGTGCCAGCTCACTTCGGGTCAACACAGATACGCAGTATTTT
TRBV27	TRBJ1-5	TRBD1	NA	CASSLSQGAPQHF	TGTGCCAGCAGTTTATCGCAGGGGGCGCCCCAGCATTTT
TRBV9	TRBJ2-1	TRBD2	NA	CASSVGTSGDYNEQFF	TGTGCCAGCAGCGTGGGGACTAGCGGAGACTACAATGAGCAGTTCTTC
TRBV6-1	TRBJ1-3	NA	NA	CASSEPGGGNTIYF	TGTGCCAGCAGTGAACCTGGGGGCGGAAACACCATATATTTT
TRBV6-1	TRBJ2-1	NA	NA	CASSEIANEQFF	TGTGCCAGCAGTGAAATAGCAAATGAGCAGTTCTTC
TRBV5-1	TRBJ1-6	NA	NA	CASSLGGNSPLHF	TGCGCCAGCAGCTTGGGCGGGAATTCACCCCTCCACTTT
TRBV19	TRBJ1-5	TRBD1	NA	CASSMVQGGFSVQHF	TGTGCCAGTAGTATGGTTCAGGGGGGCTTCAGTGTCCAGCATTTT
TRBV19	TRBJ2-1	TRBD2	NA	CASSSGRISYNEQFF	TGTGCCAGTAGTAGCGGGAGGATCTCCTACAATGAGCAGTTCTTC
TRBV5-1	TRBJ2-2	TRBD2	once	CASSLVPPTAGGSGELFF	TGCGCCAGCAGCTTGGTACCCCCTACAGCGGGGGGGTCTGGGGAGCTGTTTTTT
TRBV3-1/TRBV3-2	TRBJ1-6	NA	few	CASSHGGRIKSPLHF	TGTGCCAGCAGCCATGGGGGCAGAATTAAATCACCCCTCCACTTT
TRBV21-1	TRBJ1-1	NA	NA	CASSKASRRPGEAFF	TGTGCCAGCAGCAAAGCTTCAAGGAGGCCAGGTGAAGCTTTCTTT
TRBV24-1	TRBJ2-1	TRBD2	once	CATSDFGLAGYNEQFF	TGTGCCACCAGTGATTTTGGGCTAGCGGGTTACAATGAGCAGTTCTTC
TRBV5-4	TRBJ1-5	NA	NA	CASSLSLGEGQPQHF	TGTGCCAGCAGCTTGTCCCTCGGGGAGGGTCAGCCCCAGCATTTT
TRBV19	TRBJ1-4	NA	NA	CASSIFPRVGEKLFF	TGTGCCAGTAGTATCTTCCCCCGGGTTGGTGAAAAACTGTTTTTT
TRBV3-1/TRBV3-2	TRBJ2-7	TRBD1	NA	CASSQGRTGFEQYF	TGTGCCAGCAGCCAAGGCCGGACAGGGTTCGAGCAGTACTTC
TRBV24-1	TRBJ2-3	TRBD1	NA	CATSDDTGGTDTQYF	TGTGCCACCAGTGATGACACAGGGGGCACAGATACGCAGTATTTT
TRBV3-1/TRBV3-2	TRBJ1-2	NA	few	CASSQGGGGYTF	TGTGCCAGCAGCCAAGGGGGCGGCGGCTACACCTTC
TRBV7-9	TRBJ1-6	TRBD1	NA	CASSSSGQGVPPLHF	TGTGCCAGCAGCTCCTCGGGACAGGGAGTACCACCCCTCCACTTT
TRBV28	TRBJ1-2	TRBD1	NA	CASQGANYGYTF	TGTGCCAGCCAGGGGGCAAACTATGGCTACACCTTC
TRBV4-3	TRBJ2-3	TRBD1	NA	CASSQGTGGSTDTQYF	TGCGCCAGCAGCCAAGGGACAGGGGGGAGCACAGATACGCAGTATTTT
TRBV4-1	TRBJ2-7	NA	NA	CASSQGHPYEQYF	TGCGCCAGCAGCCAAGGGCACCCCTACGAGCAGTACTTC
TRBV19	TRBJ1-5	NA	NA	CASSIEGGWNQPQHF	TGTGCCAGTAGTATAGAGGGAGGGTGGAATCAGCCCCAGCATTTT
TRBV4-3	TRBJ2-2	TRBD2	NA	CASSLSPGLGTTGELFF	TGCGCCAGCAGTCTTTCCCCGGGACTAGGGACCACCGGGGAGCTGTTTTTT
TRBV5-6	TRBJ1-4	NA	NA	CASSLVKDKPTNEKLFF	TGTGCCAGCAGCTTGGTTAAGGACAAACCAACTAATGAAAAACTGTTTTTT
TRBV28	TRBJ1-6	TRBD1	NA	CASRRDRPSYNSPLHF	TGTGCCAGCAGACGGGACAGACCTTCCTATAATTCACCCCTCCACTTT
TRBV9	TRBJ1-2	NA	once	CASSVATAPNYGYTF	TGTGCCAGCAGCGTAGCGACAGCTCCTAACTATGGCTACACCTTC
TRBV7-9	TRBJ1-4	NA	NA	CASSVYSGANEKLFF	TGTGCCAGCAGCGTTTACTCAGGGGCTAATGAAAAACTGTTTTTT
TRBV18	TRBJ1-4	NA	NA	CASSAGGSNEKLFF	TGTGCCAGCTCTGCGGGGGGTTCCAATGAAAAACTGTTTTTT